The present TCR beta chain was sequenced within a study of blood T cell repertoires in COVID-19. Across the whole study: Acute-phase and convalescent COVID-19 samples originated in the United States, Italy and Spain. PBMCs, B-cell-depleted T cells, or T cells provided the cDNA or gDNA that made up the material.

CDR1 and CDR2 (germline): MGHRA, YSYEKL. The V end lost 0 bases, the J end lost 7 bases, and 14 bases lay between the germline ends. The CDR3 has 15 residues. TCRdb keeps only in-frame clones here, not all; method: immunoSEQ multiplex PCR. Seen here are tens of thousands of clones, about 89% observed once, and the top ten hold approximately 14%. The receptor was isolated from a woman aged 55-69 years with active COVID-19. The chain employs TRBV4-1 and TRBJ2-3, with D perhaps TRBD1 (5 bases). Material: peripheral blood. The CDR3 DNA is TGCGCCAGCAGCCAAGAAGGGGCAGGTGGGCATACGCAGTATTTT. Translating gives CASSQEGAGGHTQYF.